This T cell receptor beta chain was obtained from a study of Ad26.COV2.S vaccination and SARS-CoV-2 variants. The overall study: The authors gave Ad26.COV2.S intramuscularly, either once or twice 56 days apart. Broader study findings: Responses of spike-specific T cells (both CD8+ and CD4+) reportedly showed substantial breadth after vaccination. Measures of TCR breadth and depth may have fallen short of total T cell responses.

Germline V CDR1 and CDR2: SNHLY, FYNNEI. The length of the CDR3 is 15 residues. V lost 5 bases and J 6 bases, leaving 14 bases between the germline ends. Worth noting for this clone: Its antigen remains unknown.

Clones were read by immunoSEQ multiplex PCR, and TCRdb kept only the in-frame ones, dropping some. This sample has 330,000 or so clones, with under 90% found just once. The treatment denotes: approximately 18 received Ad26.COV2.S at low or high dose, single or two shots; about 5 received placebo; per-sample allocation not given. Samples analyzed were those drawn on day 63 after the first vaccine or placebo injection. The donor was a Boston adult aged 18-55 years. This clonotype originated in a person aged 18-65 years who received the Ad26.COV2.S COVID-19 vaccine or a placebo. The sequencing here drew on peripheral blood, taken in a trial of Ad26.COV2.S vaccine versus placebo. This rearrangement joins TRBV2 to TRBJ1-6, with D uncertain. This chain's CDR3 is CASSLVSVSNSPLHF. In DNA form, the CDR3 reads TGTGCCAGCAGTCTGGTGTCGGTCTCTAATTCACCCCTCCACTTT.